This T cell receptor beta chain came from a study of cytotoxic CD8 clonotypes in ibrutinib-treated CLL. Study in general: Patient counts were around 10 relapsed/refractory, about 15 treatment-naive and about 18 IGHV unmutated. The authors obtained response samples at a median of about 12 months of treatment, range 6 to 36.

Study-wide results and caveats: Under therapy, public clonotypes either contracted or stayed stable, and they were uncommon.

The assay was immunoSEQ multiplex PCR, and TCRdb's table has in-frame clones only and misses some. The sample gives 50,000 to 65,000 clones, less than 75% of which show up once; 14% to 15% is in the top ten. On this clone itself: Its target is not known.

The sequencing used PBMCs, collected after 12 months of ibrutinib treatment. The TCR originated in a human donor with chronic lymphocytic leukemia.

Written as DNA, the CDR3 is TGTGCCAGCAGCTTAGCCCCAAGCGGGACTCCCTACTTC. Translating it yields CASSLAPSGTPYF. The V and J genes are TRBV7-8 and TRBJ2-7; 7 nucleotides line up with TRBD2. CDR1 SGHVS and CDR2 FQNEAQ come from the germline V gene. The CDR3 runs 13 residues. The V and J ends lost 0 bases and 13 bases, in that order; junction bases with no gene match: 9. The variable domain in full, with the rest retrieved from reference TRBV7-8 and TRBJ2-7, is GAGVSQSPRYKVAKRGQDVALRCDPISGHVSLFWYQQALGQGPEFLTYFQNEAQLDKSGLPSDRFFAERPEGSVSTLKIQRTQQEDSAVYLCASSLAPSGTPYFGPGTRLTVT.